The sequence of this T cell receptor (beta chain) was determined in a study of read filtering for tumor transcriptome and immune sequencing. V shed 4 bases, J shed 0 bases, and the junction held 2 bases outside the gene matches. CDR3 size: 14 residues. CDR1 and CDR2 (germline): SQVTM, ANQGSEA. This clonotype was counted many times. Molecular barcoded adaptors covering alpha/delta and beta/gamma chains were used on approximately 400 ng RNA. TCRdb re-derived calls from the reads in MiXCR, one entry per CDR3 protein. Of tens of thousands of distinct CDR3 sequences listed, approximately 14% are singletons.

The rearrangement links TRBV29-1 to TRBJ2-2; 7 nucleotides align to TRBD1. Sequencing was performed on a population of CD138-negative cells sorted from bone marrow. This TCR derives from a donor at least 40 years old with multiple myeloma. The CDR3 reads CSVVQGANTGELFF. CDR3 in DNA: TGCAGCGTTGTTCAGGGGGCGAACACCGGGGAGCTGTTTTTT.